This TCR beta chain was recovered during a study of shared clonotypes between healthy human individuals. The study drew all its donors from Caucasian adults living in Nashville, Tennessee. An assay was performed, and its level was deep. The table came from immunoSEQ multiplex PCR; TCRdb's copy has only in-frame clones and leaves some out. This sample carries about 730,000 clones, roughly 72% of them seen once, and the ten largest clones take less than 2%. Sequencing was done on a sample of memory CD4+ T cells sorted from blood. Indicated subset: CD45RA-negative fraction. The receptor was derived from a woman in her twenties or thirties in good health.

This CDR3 reads CASSIEAQGTQYF. CDR3 nucleotides: TGTGCCAGTAGTATAGAAGCCCAGGGCACGCAGTATTTT. The genes are TRBV19 and TRBJ2-3; TRBD1 is a possible D gene (5 bases). From germline, CDR1 is LNHDA and CDR2 SQIVND (reference sequence). CDR3 size: 13 residues. Trimming stripped 0 bases from V and 9 bases from J, with 10 bases between.